Listed here is a single T cell receptor (beta chain). This sample is drawn from a study of blood T cell repertoires in COVID-19. About the research overall: From the United States, Italy and Spain came samples of acute and convalescent COVID-19. The cDNA or gDNA used as material had been derived from T cells, B-cell-depleted T cells, or PBMCs.

V was cut by 4 bases and J by 7 bases, with 20 bases left in between. This CDR3 has 15 amino acids. Germline V gene sequence: CDR1 SGDLS, CDR2 YYNGEE. Per the original data handling: Reference gene primers were amplified, and this amplification served to estimate nucleated cell counts. Produced via immunoSEQ multiplex PCR; TCRdb's table is partial and in-frame only. Clonal size and the V and J genes are those of that table, whereas D and trimming came from the DNA. The data contain about 100,000 clones, approximately 92% of them seen just once; the ten biggest clones take up roughly 1.9%. The specimen was peripheral blood. The sequence derives from a woman aged 45-65 years with COVID-19, enrolled during active disease. This chain connects TRBV9 to TRBJ1-2; maybe TRBD1 (6 bases). The CDR3 DNA follows: TGTGCCAGCAGCTCCCGGGAGGGGGTTCAGCGTGGCTACACCTTC. Protein sequence: CASSSREGVQRGYTF. Full variable domain (outside the CDR3, taken from reference TRBV9 and TRBJ1-2): DSGVTQTPKHLITATGQRVTLRCSPRSGDLSVYWYQQSLDQGLQFLIQYYNGEERAKGNILERFSAQQFPDLHSELNLSSLELGDSALYFCASSSREGVQRGYTFGSGTRLTVV.